Listed below are T cell receptor beta chains from one sample, sequenced in a study of T cell changes during pregnancy in multiple sclerosis. Sequencing used immunoSEQ multiplex PCR; TCRdb keeps in-frame clones, though not all of them. The sample holds tens of thousands of clones; around 90% are singletons and the top ten take 1.4%. The source was peripheral blood, collected in the second trimester of pregnancy. These receptors were collected from a female donor with multiple sclerosis, enrolled in a pregnancy study. Each CDR3 is given with its conserved first and last residue. A D gene is named only where the DNA matches it firmly. Only part of the rows carry a size: once, few, many, or a class if the clone is expanded.

>-|-|TRBV18|TRBJ1-5
TGTGCCAGCTCACCTCTGGCAGGCGGGGGGGATCAGCCCCAGCATTTT
CASSPLAGGGDQPQHF
>TRBD1|once|TRBV11-2|TRBJ2-7
TGTGCCAGCAGCCCCGGGACAGGACGCGAGCAGTACTTC
CASSPGTGREQYF
>-|-|TRBV2|TRBJ1-2
TGTGCCAGCAGTTACCGACGACAGGCTACTAACTATGGCTACACCTTC
CASSYRRQATNYGYTF
>-|-|TRBV11-2|TRBJ2-2
TGTGCCAGCAGCTCCTACCCCCAGGAAAACACCGGGGAGCTGTTTTTT
CASSSYPQENTGELFF
>TRBD2|-|TRBV5-1|TRBJ2-1
TGCGCCAGCAGCAACATAGCGGGGCCTCAATCCAATGAGCAGTTCTTC
CASSNIAGPQSNEQFF
>TRBD2|-|TRBV18|TRBJ2-2
TGTGCCAGCTCACCACCTAGCGGGAGTCAGTACACCGGGGAGCTGTTTTTT
CASSPPSGSQYTGELFF
>-|-|TRBV5-4|TRBJ2-3
TGTGCCAGCTGGTGGATGGCCTCGGGGAGTACGCAGTATTTT
CASWWMASGSTQYF
>TRBD1|-|TRBV11-3|TRBJ1-1
TGTGCCAGCAGCACCCGATCGACAGGGCACACTGAAGCTTTCTTT
CASSTRSTGHTEAFF
>TRBD2|once|TRBV6-5|TRBJ2-7
TGTGCCAGCAGGTGGGGGACTAGCGGTTCCTACGAGCAGTACTTC
CASRWGTSGSYEQYF
>-|-|TRBV28|TRBJ2-7
TGTGCCAGCAGTTTTAGGGGGGGAGAGCAGTACTTC
CASSFRGGEQYF
>-|-|TRBV2|TRBJ1-2
TGTGCCAGCAGTGAAGCGGCAGTGGAGGGAAATGGCTACACCTTC
CASSEAAVEGNGYTF
>TRBD1|-|TRBV7-2|TRBJ2-7
TGTGCCAGCGGCATTTCCGGGACAGGGGCCTACGAGCAGTACTTC
CASGISGTGAYEQYF
>TRBD1|-|TRBV18|TRBJ1-2
TGTGCCAGCTCCCTTAGCCCGGGACAGGGGGTTTTCGGCTACACCTTC
CASSLSPGQGVFGYTF
>-|-|TRBV14|TRBJ2-3
TGTGCCAGCAGCCAAGAGTTCGGGGAAACCACAGATACGCAGTATTTT
CASSQEFGETTDTQYF
>-|once|TRBV21-1|TRBJ2-1
TGTGCCAGCAGCAAAGTTAGTACTGTCCGACAGGGGGGAGATGAGCAGTTCTTC
CASSKVSTVRQGGDEQFF
>-|many|TRBV2|TRBJ1-1
TGTGCCAGCAGTGAAAGTGGGGCAAACACTGAAGCTTTCTTT
CASSESGANTEAFF
>-|-|TRBV19|TRBJ1-4
TGTGCCAGTAGTATGCGGGGAGCTAATGAAAAACTGTTTTTT
CASSMRGANEKLFF
>TRBD1|-|TRBV2|TRBJ2-5
TGTGCCATCCGGGGACAGGGCCTCCAAGAGACCCAGTACTTC
CAIRGQGLQETQYF
>-|-|TRBV6-5|TRBJ2-1
TGTGCCAGCAGTTACGCTAGCGTTAAAGACAATGAGCAGTTCTTC
CASSYASVKDNEQFF
>-|-|TRBV9|TRBJ1-2
TGTGCCAGTAACGAAGGAGGATATGGCTACACCTTC
CASNEGGYGYTF
>-|-|TRBV21-1|TRBJ2-3
TGTGCCAGCAGCGCGAGGGTCGGGTCTTGCACAGATACGCAGTATTTT
CASSARVGSCTDTQYF
>TRBD1|-|TRBV10-1|TRBJ1-4
TGCGCCAGCATTACGGACAGGGGGTTCGAAAAACTGTTTTTT
CASITDRGFEKLFF
>TRBD1|-|TRBV18|TRBJ1-2
TGTGCCAGCTCACCCTTAAGGACAGGCCTCGGAGGCTACACCTTC
CASSPLRTGLGGYTF
>-|-|TRBV28|TRBJ2-7
TGTGCCAGCAGCCGCACCGGAGGCCCAAGCTCCTACGAGCAGTACTTC
CASSRTGGPSSYEQYF
>-|-|TRBV18|TRBJ1-5
TGTGCCAGCTCACCCTCGGTGGGTACAGGGCGGAGCAATCAGCCCCAGCATTTT
CASSPSVGTGRSNQPQHF
>-|-|TRBV7-8|TRBJ1-5
TGTGCCAGCAGCTGGGGACATCTAAATCAGCCCCAGCATTTT
CASSWGHLNQPQHF
>TRBD2|-|TRBV29-1|TRBJ2-3
TGCAGCGTTGCCTCTGCTAGCGGACCCACAGATACGCAGTATTTT
CSVASASGPTDTQYF
>TRBD2|-|TRBV9|TRBJ2-1
TGTGCCAGCAGCGTTCCGCGGGAGGTGAATGAGCAGTTCTTC
CASSVPREVNEQFF
>TRBD2|-|TRBV2|TRBJ2-7
TGTGCCAGCACCTTTAGCGGGAGCGGGGGCGAGCAGTACTTC
CASTFSGSGGEQYF
>TRBD1|once|TRBV5-1|TRBJ2-7
TGCGCCAGCAGCTTGGAGAGGGACAGGTCTGAATACGAGCAGTACTTC
CASSLERDRSEYEQYF
>-|-|TRBV6-1|TRBJ2-2
TGTGCCAGCAGTGAAAATGTACAGGGGAACACCGGGGAGCTGTTTTTT
CASSENVQGNTGELFF
>TRBD2|-|TRBV27|TRBJ2-7
TGTGCCAGCAGTTCCCTCGGACTAGCGGGCGAGCAGTACTTC
CASSSLGLAGEQYF
>TRBD1|-|TRBV5-4|TRBJ1-1
TGTGCCAGCAGCTCAGGGCAACAGGGGAAGAACACTGAAGCTTTCTTT
CASSSGQQGKNTEAFF
>TRBD2|-|TRBV5-4|TRBJ2-7
TGTGCCAGCAGCCCGGAGGAGCGGGAGTCCGACGAGCAGTACTTC
CASSPEERESDEQYF
>-|-|TRBV19|TRBJ2-3
TGTGCCAGTAGTCGGTCGGTTGAGAGCACAGATACGCAGTATTTT
CASSRSVESTDTQYF
>TRBD2|-|TRBV9|TRBJ2-3
TGTGCCAGCAGCGTAGGGCGGGGGGATACTAGCACAGATACGCAGTATTTT
CASSVGRGDTSTDTQYF
>-|-|TRBV5-1|TRBJ1-3
TGCGCCAGCAGCTTGGACAGATCTGGAAACACCATATATTTT
CASSLDRSGNTIYF
>-|-|TRBV7-9|TRBJ2-2
TGTGCCAGCAGCTTCGAGGCGAACACCGGGGAGCTGTTTTTT
CASSFEANTGELFF
>TRBD2|medium-sized|TRBV6-4|TRBJ2-3
TGTGCCAGCAGTGAGCGGGAGACAGATACGCAGTATTTT
CASSERETDTQYF
>-|-|TRBV6-6|TRBJ1-3
TGTGCCAGCAGTTACGCCAGGGCAGGAGGAAACACCATATATTTT
CASSYARAGGNTIYF
>-|once|TRBV7-9|TRBJ1-5
TGTGCCAGCAGCTCAGTGGGGGGGGGTCAGCCCCAGCATTTT
CASSSVGGGQPQHF